This passage covers 20 T cell receptor beta chains from one sample sequenced in a study of identical twins. In TCRdb, the 5' RACE reads were re-called with MiXCR into one record per CDR3 protein. This sample has 350,000 or so distinct CDR3 sequences, with around 9% found just once. The specimen sequenced was naive T cells sorted from blood. The receptor set was obtained from a woman in her 50s in good health.

This clonotype occurred many times. The genes are TRBV5-1 and TRBJ1-1; D is unclear. The V end lost 0 bases, the J end lost 1 base, and 10 bases lay between the germline ends. Germline V CDR1 and CDR2: SGHRS, YFSETQ. The CDR3 spans 15 residues. The CDR3 is CASSLDRAGNTEAFF. The CDR3 coding sequence is TGCGCCAGCAGCTTGGACCGGGCCGGGAACACTGAAGCTTTCTTT.

This clonotype was seen many times. The CDR3 sequence: CASSQGKRMGDTQYF. CDR3 DNA: TGTGCCAGCAGCCAAGGGAAGCGGATGGGAGATACGCAGTATTTT. The genes are TRBV3-1 and TRBJ2-3; a weak D match, TRBD2 (5 bases). Trimming stripped 1 base from V and 5 bases from J, with 13 bases between. Germline assignment: CDR1 LGHDT and CDR2 YNNKEL (reference sequence). The CDR3 runs 15 residues.

The CDR3 protein is CASRQSGANVLTF. DNA for the CDR3: TGTGCCAGCAGACAGTCTGGGGCCAACGTCCTGACTTTC. The chain employs TRBV12-3 or TRBV12-4 and TRBJ2-6; the D is unclear. The germline V and J ends were trimmed by 6 bases and 1 base, with 4 bases remaining between them. The CDR3 totals 13 residues.

The chain is built from TRBV20-1 and TRBJ2-1; TRBD1 matches at 9 bases. Germline lookup yields CDR1 DFQATT and CDR2 SNEGSKA (reference sequence). The CDR3 loop spans 16 amino acids. Germline trimming cut 0 bases from V and 4 bases from J; bases unmatched to any gene: 7. The CDR3 DNA follows: TGCAGTGCTAGAGATTCAGGCGGACAGGGGTACAATGAGCAGTTCTTC. Its protein product is CSARDSGGQGYNEQFF.

This chain uses TRBV10-3 with TRBJ2-2; no definite D call. V lost 7 bases and J 4 bases, leaving 10 bases between the germline ends. The germline gives CDR1 ENHRY, CDR2 SYGVKD. This CDR3 comprises 13 residues. The CDR3 nucleotides are TGTGCCATCAAGATCCCAGGCACCGGGGAGCTGTTTTTT. Protein product: CAIKIPGTGELFF.

Ten or more counts support this clonotype. The chain combines TRBV30 with TRBJ2-2, with unresolved D. V was cut by 0 bases and J by 0 bases, with 8 bases left in between. The CDR3 has 15 amino acids. Germline assignment: CDR1 GTSNPN and CDR2 SVGIG (reference sequence). CDR3 coding DNA: TGTGCCTGGAGTGTCGGTGGTTCGAACACCGGGGAGCTGTTTTTT. This codes for CAWSVGGSNTGELFF. The full variable domain, rest sourced from reference TRBV30 and TRBJ2-2, is SQTIHQWPATLVQPVGSPLSLECTVEGTSNPNLYWYRQAAGRGLQLLFYSVGIGQISSEVPQNLSASRPQDRQFILSSKKLLLSDSGFYLCAWSVGGSNTGELFFGEGSRLTVL.

This sequence joins TRBV10-3 and TRBJ1-1; D possibly corresponds to TRBD1 (5 bases). Between the trimmed V and J ends, which lost 6 bases and 6 bases, there was a span of 11 bases. The CDR3 consists of 12 residues. Germline V gene lookup returns CDR1 ENHRY and CDR2 SYGVKD. CDR3 protein: CAIRGTGSEAFF. CDR3 nucleotide sequence: TGTGCCATCAGGGGTACAGGTTCTGAAGCTTTCTTT.

This CDR3 reads CSATDEGTETQYF. The CDR3 region has the DNA TGCAGTGCTACCGACGAGGGGACAGAGACCCAGTACTTC. V is TRBV20-1 and J is TRBJ2-5, with D perhaps TRBD1 or TRBD2 (5 bases each). The ends were cut back, 4 bases at V and 4 bases at J, with 13 bases in the middle. This CDR3 spans 13 amino acids. Germline CDR1 is DFQATT and CDR2 is SNEGSKA (reference sequence).

This clonotype was counted only a few times. The chain employs TRBV20-1 and TRBJ2-1; 7 nucleotides line up with TRBD1. Germline assignment: CDR1 DFQATT and CDR2 SNEGSKA (reference sequence). CDR3 size: 12 residues. The trim removed 4 bases at V and 6 bases at J, leaving 3 bases unmatched. CDR3 amino acids: CSATTGVNEQFF. The CDR3 bases are TGCAGTGCTACCACAGGGGTCAATGAGCAGTTCTTC.

The chain carries TRBV7-9 and TRBJ1-5; D is unresolved. The CDR3 spans 12 residues. CDR1 is SEHNR, CDR2 FQNEAQ, per germline (reference sequence). The germline V and J ends were trimmed by 1 base and 9 bases, with 7 bases remaining between them. The CDR3 protein is CASSLGGTPQHF. The CDR3 region has the DNA TGTGCCAGCAGCTTAGGTGGAACGCCCCAGCATTTT.

This clonotype came up many times. The chain carries TRBV20-1 and TRBJ1-1, with 7 bases matching TRBD1. The CDR3 spans 16 residues. Germline V gives CDR1 DFQATT, CDR2 SNEGSKA (reference sequence). The V gene end was trimmed by 1 base and the J gene end by 0 bases; junction bases not matched to a gene: 8. CDR3 nucleotides: TGCAGTGCTAGAGTGAAGGGACAGAAGATGAACACTGAAGCTTTCTTT. Protein product: CSARVKGQKMNTEAFF.

This clonotype was seen repeatedly, ten times or more. The chain combines TRBV5-1 with TRBJ2-1, with a tentative D call TRBD1 (7 bases). Per germline, CDR1 SGHRS and CDR2 YFSETQ. The CDR3 has 13 residues. Deletions cut 3 bases from V and 12 bases from J, with 16 bases between. The CDR3 loop is CASSSRGDGGQFF. The CDR3 nucleotides read TGCGCCAGCAGCTCCAGGGGGGACGGAGGGCAGTTCTTC.

This clonotype was picked up many times. The chain employs TRBV5-1 and TRBJ1-1; D is ambiguous. Germline V gene data show CDR1 as SGHRS and CDR2 as YFSETQ. V lost 0 bases, J lost 6 bases, and 9 bases lay in between. The CDR3 contains 13 residues. The CDR3 loop is CASSLGGSSEAFF. The CDR3 DNA sequence: TGCGCCAGCAGCTTGGGCGGGTCTTCTGAAGCTTTCTTT.

This clonotype showed up just a few times. V usage is TRBV20-1 and J usage is TRBJ2-5, with 11 nucleotides matching TRBD2. This CDR3 is built from 13 residues. J lost 8 bases, V lost 4 bases, and 6 bases had no gene match. CDR1 DFQATT and CDR2 SNEGSKA come from the germline V gene (reference sequence). CDR3 in amino acids: CSAISGRAVTQYF. CDR3 DNA sequence: TGCAGTGCTATTAGCGGGAGGGCCGTTACCCAGTACTTC.

There are a few counts of this clonotype. The rearrangement uses TRBV7-9 and TRBJ2-3; TRBD2 might be the D (6 bases). This CDR3 has 16 residues. With 4 bases removed from V and 3 bases from J, the gap between germline ends came to 17 bases. The germline V gene has CDR1 SEHNR and CDR2 FQNEAQ (reference sequence). The CDR3 nucleotides read TGTGCCAGCAGCTCCACCCGCGGGATAGTAACAGATACGCAGTATTTT. Protein: CASSSTRGIVTDTQYF.

This clonotype has a count of ten or more. The rearrangement joins TRBV6-2 or TRBV6-3 to TRBJ2-1, with 8 bases lining up with TRBD1. This CDR3 comprises 14 residues. The germline V gene encodes CDR1 MNHEY and CDR2 SVGEGT. The V segment lost 4 bases and the J segment 7 bases; nucleotides outside the gene matches: 6. CDR3 in DNA: TGTGCCAGCAGTTTGCGGACAGGGTGGAATGAGCAGTTCTTC. It encodes CASSLRTGWNEQFF.

The V gene is TRBV5-4, the J gene TRBJ2-3, with D uncertain. V lost 3 bases and J lost 2, with 7 bases in between. Germline values: CDR1 SGHNT, CDR2 YYREEE (reference sequence). The CDR3 consists of 13 residues. CDR3 region: CASSSYFTDTQYF. The CDR3 nucleotides are TGTGCCAGCAGCTCTTACTTCACAGATACGCAGTATTTT.

The gene calls are TRBV6-5 and TRBJ1-2, with D uncertain. V was shortened by 5 bases and J by 0 bases, with 16 bases between the two germline ends. The germline V gene encodes CDR1 MNHEY and CDR2 SVGAGI. The CDR3 length is 16 residues. This CDR3 is CASSNKGRGPNYGYTF. CDR3 DNA: TGTGCCAGCAGTAATAAAGGACGAGGCCCTAACTATGGCTACACCTTC.

This clonotype was observed at least ten times. The rearrangement links TRBV4-2 to TRBJ2-5; 7 nucleotides match TRBD2. This CDR3 has 16 amino acids. CDR1 and CDR2 (germline): LGHNA, YNFKEQ. V lost 1 base to trimming and J lost 4 bases; unmatched junction nucleotides: 9. In nucleotides, the CDR3 is TGTGCCAGCAGCCAAGGTTCGGGGGGAGGTAGAGAGACCCAGTACTTC. It codes for CASSQGSGGGRETQYF.

The rearrangement joins TRBV15 to TRBJ2-7; D gene unclear. With 2 bases removed from V and 1 base from J, the gap between germline ends came to 12 bases. The V gene's germline CDR1 is LNHNV and CDR2 YYDKDF (reference sequence). This CDR3 is built from 15 residues. DNA of the CDR3: TGTGCCACCAGCAGATCGTGGGAAGAATCCTACGAGCAGTACTTC. Translating it yields CATSRSWEESYEQYF.